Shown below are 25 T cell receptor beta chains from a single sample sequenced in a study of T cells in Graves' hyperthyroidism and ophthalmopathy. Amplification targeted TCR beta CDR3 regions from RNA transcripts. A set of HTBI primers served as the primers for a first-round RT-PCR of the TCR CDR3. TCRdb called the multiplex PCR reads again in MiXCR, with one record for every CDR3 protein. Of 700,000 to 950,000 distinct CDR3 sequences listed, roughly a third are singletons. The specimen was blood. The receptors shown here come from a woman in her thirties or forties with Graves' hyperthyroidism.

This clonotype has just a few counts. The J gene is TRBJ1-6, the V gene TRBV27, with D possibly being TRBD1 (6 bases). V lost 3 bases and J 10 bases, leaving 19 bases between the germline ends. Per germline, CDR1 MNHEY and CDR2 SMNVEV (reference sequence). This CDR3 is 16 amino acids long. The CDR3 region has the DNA TGTGCCAGCAGTTTTCCGAGGGTAGGGGGAGGCTCACCCCTCCACTTT. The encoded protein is CASSFPRVGGGSPLHF.

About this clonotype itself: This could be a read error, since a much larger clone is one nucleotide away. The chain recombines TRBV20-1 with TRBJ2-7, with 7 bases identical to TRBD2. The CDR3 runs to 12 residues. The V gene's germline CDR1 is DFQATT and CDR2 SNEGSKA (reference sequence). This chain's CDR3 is CSASLRDYDQYF. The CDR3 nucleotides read TGCAGTGCTAGTTTGCGGGACTACGACCAGTACTTC.

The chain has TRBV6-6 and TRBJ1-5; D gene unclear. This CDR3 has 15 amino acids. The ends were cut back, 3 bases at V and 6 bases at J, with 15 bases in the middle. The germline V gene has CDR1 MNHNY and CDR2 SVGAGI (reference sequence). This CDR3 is CASSYDPDRVQPQHF. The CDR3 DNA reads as TGTGCCAGCAGTTATGACCCGGACCGAGTTCAGCCCCAGCATTTT.

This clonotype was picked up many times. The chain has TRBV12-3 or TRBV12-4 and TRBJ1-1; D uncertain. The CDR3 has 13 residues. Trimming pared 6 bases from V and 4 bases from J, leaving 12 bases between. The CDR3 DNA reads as TGTGCCAGCAGCTTTAATCGTGGCACTGAAGCTTTCTTT. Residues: CASSFNRGTEAFF.

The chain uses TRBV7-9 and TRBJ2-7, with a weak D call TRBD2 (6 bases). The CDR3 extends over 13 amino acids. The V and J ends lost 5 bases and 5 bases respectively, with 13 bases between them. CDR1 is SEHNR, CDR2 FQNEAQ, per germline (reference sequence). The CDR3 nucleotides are TGTGCCAGCAGCGTGGGGCCGGGGGACGAGCAGTACTTC. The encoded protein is CASSVGPGDEQYF.

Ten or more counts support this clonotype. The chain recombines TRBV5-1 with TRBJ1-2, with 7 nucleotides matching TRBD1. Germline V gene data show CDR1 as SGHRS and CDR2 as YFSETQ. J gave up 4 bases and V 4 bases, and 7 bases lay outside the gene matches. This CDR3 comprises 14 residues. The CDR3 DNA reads TGCGCCAGCAGCGCCCGGGACAGAGGCTATGGCTACACCTTC. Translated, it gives CASSARDRGYGYTF.

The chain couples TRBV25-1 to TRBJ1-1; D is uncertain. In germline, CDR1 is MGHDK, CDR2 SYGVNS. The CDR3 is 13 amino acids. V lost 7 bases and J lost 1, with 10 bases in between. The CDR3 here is CASIKETNTEAFF. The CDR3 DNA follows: TGTGCCAGCATAAAAGAGACGAACACTGAAGCTTTCTTT. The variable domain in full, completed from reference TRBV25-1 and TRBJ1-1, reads EADIYQTPRYLVIGTGKKITLECSQTMGHDKMYWYQQDPGMELHLIHYSYGVNSTEKGDLSSESTVSRIRTEHFPLTLESARPSHTSQYLCASIKETNTEAFFGQGTRLTVV.

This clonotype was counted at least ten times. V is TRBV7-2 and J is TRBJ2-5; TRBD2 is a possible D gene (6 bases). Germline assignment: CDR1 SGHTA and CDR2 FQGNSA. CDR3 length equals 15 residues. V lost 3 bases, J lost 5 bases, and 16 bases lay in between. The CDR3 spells CASSFFGSPGETQYF. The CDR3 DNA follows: TGTGCCAGCAGCTTCTTCGGGAGTCCGGGGGAGACCCAGTACTTC.

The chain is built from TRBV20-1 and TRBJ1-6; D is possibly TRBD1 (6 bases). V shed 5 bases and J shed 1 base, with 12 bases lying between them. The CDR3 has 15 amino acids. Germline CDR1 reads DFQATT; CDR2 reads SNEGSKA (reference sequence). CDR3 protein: CSASPGQSYNSPLHF. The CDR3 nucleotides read TGCAGTGCTTCCCCGGGACAATCCTATAATTCACCCCTCCACTTT.

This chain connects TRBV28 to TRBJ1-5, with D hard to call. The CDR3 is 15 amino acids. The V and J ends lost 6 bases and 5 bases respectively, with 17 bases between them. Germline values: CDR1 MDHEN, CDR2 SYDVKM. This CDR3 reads CASRYGWIGDQPQHF. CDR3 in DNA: TGTGCCAGCAGGTATGGTTGGATTGGCGATCAGCCCCAGCATTTT.

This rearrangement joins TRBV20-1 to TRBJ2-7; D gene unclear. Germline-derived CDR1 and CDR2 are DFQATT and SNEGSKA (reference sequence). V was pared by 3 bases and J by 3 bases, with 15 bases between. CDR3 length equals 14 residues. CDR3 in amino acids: CSARAPSSNYEQYF. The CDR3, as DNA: TGCAGTGCTAGGGCCCCTTCGAGCAACTACGAGCAGTACTTC.

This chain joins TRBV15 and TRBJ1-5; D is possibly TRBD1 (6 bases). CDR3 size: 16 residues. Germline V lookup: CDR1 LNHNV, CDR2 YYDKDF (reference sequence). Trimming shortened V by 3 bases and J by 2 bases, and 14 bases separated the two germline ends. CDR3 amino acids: CATSSLGGEGNQPQHF. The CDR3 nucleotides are TGTGCCACCAGCAGCTTGGGGGGCGAGGGCAATCAGCCCCAGCATTTT.

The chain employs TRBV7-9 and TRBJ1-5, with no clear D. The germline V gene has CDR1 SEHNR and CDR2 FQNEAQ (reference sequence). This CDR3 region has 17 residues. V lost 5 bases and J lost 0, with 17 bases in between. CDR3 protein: CASSPDDPTYSNQPQHF. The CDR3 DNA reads TGTGCCAGCAGCCCCGATGACCCAACCTATAGCAATCAGCCCCAGCATTTT.

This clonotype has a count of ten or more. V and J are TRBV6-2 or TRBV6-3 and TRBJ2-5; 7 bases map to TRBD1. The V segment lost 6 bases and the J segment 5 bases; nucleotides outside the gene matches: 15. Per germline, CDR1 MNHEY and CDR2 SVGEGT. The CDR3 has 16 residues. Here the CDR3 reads CASRPWSGQLMETQYF. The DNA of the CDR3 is TGTGCCAGCAGGCCATGGTCGGGACAGCTGATGGAGACCCAGTACTTC.

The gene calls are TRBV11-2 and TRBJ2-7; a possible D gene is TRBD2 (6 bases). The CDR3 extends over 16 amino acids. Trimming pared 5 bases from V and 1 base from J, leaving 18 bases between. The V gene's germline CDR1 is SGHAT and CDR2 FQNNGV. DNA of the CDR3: TGTGCCAGCAGCCAAGAGGGACTCTTAAGGTCCTACGAGCAGTACTTC. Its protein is CASSQEGLLRSYEQYF.

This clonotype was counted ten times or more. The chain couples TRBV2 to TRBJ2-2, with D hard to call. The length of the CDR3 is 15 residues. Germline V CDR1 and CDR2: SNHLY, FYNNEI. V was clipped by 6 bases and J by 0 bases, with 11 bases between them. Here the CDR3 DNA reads TGTGCCAGCAGCCGGAAAGACTCGAACACCGGGGAGCTGTTTTTT. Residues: CASSRKDSNTGELFF.

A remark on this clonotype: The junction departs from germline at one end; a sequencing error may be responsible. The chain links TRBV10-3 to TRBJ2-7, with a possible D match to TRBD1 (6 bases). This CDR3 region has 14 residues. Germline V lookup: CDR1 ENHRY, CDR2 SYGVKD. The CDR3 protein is CASSYGAGAYEQYF. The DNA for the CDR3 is TGTGCCAGCAGTTACGGGGCAGGGGCCTACGAGCAGTACTTC.

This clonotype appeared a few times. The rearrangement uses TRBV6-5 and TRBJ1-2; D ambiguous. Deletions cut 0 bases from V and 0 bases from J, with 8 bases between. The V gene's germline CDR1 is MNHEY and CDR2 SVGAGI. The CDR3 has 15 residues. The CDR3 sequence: CASSYSAGPNYGYTF. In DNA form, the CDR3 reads TGTGCCAGCAGTTACTCGGCAGGCCCTAACTATGGCTACACCTTC.

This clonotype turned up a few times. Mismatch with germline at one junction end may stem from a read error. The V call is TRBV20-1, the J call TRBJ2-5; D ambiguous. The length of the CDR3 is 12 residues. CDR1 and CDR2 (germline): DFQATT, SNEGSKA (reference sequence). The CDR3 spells CSAKTSQETQYF. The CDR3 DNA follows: TGCAGCGCTAAGACCAGCCAAGAGACCCAGTACTTC.

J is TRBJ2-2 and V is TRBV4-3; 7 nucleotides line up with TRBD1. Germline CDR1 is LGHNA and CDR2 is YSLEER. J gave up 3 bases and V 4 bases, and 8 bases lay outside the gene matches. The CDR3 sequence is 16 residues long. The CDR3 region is CASSLGIGTDTGELFF. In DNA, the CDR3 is TGCGCCAGCAGCCTAGGAATAGGGACAGACACCGGGGAGCTGTTTTTT.

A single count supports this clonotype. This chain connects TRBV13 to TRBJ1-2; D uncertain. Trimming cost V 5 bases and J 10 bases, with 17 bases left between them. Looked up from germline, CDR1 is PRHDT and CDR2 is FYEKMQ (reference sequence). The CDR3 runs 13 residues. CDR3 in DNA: TGTGCCAGCAGCCCTGTCCAATCCTCTGACTACACCTTC. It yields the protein CASSPVQSSDYTF.

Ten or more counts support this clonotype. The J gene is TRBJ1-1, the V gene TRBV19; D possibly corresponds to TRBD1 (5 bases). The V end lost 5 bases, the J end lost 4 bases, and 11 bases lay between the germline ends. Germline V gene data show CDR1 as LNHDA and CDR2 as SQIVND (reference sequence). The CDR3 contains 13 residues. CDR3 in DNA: TGTGCCAGTAGTTTCACCCAGGGCACTGAAGCTTTCTTT. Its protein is CASSFTQGTEAFF.

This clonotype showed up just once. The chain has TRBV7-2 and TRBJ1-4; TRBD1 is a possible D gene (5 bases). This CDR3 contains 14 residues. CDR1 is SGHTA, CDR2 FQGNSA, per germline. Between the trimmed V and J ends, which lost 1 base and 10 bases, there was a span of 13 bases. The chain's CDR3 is CASSLGGPEGKLFF. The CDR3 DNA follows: TGTGCCAGCAGCTTAGGGGGCCCCGAGGGAAAACTGTTTTTT.

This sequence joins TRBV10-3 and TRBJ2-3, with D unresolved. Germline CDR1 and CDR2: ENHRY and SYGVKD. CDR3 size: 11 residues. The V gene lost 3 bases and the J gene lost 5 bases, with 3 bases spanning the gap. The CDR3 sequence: CAISERDTQYF. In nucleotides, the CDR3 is TGTGCCATCAGTGAACGAGATACGCAGTATTTT.

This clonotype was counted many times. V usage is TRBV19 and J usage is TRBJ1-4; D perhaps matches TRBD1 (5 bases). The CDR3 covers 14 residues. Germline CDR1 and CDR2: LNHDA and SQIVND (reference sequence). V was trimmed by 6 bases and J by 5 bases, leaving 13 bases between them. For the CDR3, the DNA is TGTGCCAGTAGACAAGACAGATCGAATGAAAAACTGTTTTTT. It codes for CASRQDRSNEKLFF.